One TCR beta chain is described in this entry. The target antigen is unknown. The data were taken from a study of cytomegalovirus exposure and HLA in healthy donors. The V gene lost 0 bases and the J gene lost 0 bases, with 10 bases spanning the gap. Germline V lookup: CDR1 SEHNR, CDR2 FQNEAQ (reference sequence). The CDR3 runs 16 residues. Study-level findings and limits: Rare TCR sequences predominated, though certain public TCRs were found in many donors.

Both 60 Vbeta primers and 13 Jbeta primers went into the PCR. Here immunoSEQ multiplex PCR was the method, and the copy in TCRdb shows in-frame clones only, minus some. The table shows about 100,000 clones, with around 76% occurring only once. V gene TRBV7-9 combines with J gene TRBJ2-3; TRBD1 is a possible D gene (5 bases). The clonotype originates from a woman aged 55-69 years in good health and CMV-seropositive. Sequenced: PBMCs. The DNA for the CDR3 is TGTGCCAGCAGCTTAGCGACAGCAGCGAGCACAGATACGCAGTATTTT. Protein: CASSLATAASTDTQYF.